This section outlines one T cell receptor (beta chain) sequence together with its context. Its antigen is unidentified. The sample comes from a study of metastatic and nonmetastatic thyroid tumors. Study-wide context: Both malignant and benign thyroid patients supplied peripheral blood and tumor or nodule tissue samples, across which the repertoires of these patients were then compared. Study outcomes and limitations: Patients with malignant thyroid tumors reportedly had significantly higher TCR beta diversity than those with benign nodules, in blood and tumor.

No patient had received any treatment before thyroid surgery. Original handling: It was from CDR3 differences across clinicopathological groups that a distant-metastasis classifier for papillary thyroid cancer was built. MiXCR reprocessed the PCR reads for TCRdb. The V and J calls follow TCRdb's processing rather than the paper's. The table has tens of thousands of clones, roughly 36% seen once. There are 15 residues in the CDR3. With V trimmed by 5 bases and J by 7 bases, 14 bases remained unmatched. Germline CDR1 and CDR2: SNHLY and FYNNEI. This chain links TRBV2 with TRBJ2-7; TRBD1 agrees at 7 bases. The sample comprised blood. This receptor was obtained from a male donor with papillary thyroid cancer or a benign thyroid nodule (not recorded which). Some clones in this sample may be carry-over from other donors' samples. The CDR3 nucleotides read TGTGCCAGCAGTCCCGAGGGGGCGCGGGCGGCGGAGCAGTACTTC. It specifies CASSPEGARAAEQYF.